A single sample is the source of the 12 T cell receptor beta chains below, sequenced in a study of T-cell memory formation after mild COVID-19. Each CDR3 protein is one row after TCRdb ran MiXCR on the 5' RACE reads. The table has under 400,000 distinct CDR3 sequences, approximately 21% seen once. Sequenced material: PBMCs or a T cell subset sorted from them (not recorded which). These receptors all come from an adult woman who had mild COVID-19 (a few samples of this study predate the infection). Cell type and time point are not known.

This chain connects TRBV2 to TRBJ1-5; possible D gene TRBD1, 5 bases. The CDR3 contains 13 residues. The germline CDR1 and CDR2 sequences are SNHLY and FYNNEI. V lost 6 bases and J lost 7, with 13 bases in between. The CDR3 bases are TGTGCCAGCAGCTTGGGGACCGCCCAGCCCCAGCATTTT. Protein: CASSLGTAQPQHF.

The chain uses TRBV27 and TRBJ2-1, with TRBD1 matching 9 bases. Germline values: CDR1 MNHEY, CDR2 SMNVEV (reference sequence). The trim removed 3 bases at V and 8 bases at J, leaving 14 bases unmatched. There are 17 residues in the CDR3. The DNA for the CDR3 is TGTGCCAGCAGTTTTTTGTCCGGGACAGGGCTATTTCATGAGCAGTTCTTC. This gives the protein CASSFLSGTGLFHEQFF.

This clonotype was observed a handful of times. The J gene is TRBJ1-2, the V gene TRBV4-1; weak D call: TRBD1 (5 bases). Trimming took off 4 bases at V and 2 bases at J, with 14 bases between the two ends. The CDR3 spans 15 residues. Germline CDR1 and CDR2: MGHRA and YSYEKL. CDR3 in DNA: TGCGCCAGCAGCCGGCCTCCGGGGGACAACTATGGCTACACCTTC. Translation: CASSRPPGDNYGYTF.

This clonotype has just a few counts. The gene calls are TRBV7-8 and TRBJ1-1; D is uncertain. The CDR3 runs to 12 residues. Germline V CDR1 and CDR2: SGHVS, FQNEAQ. V dropped 4 bases and J dropped 8 bases, with 11 bases sitting between them. The CDR3 DNA sequence: TGTGCCAGCAGCTCCCACGCCGGAGAAGCTTTCTTT. This sequence encodes CASSSHAGEAFF.

The chain carries TRBV12-3 or TRBV12-4 and TRBJ1-2; 9 positions agree with TRBD1. J was trimmed by 8 bases and V by 2 bases; bases with no gene match: 6. This CDR3 has 14 residues. The CDR3 sequence: CASSLRGTGYGYTF. DNA for the CDR3: TGTGCCAGCAGTTTAAGGGGGACAGGGTACGGCTACACCTTC.

V usage is TRBV30 and J usage is TRBJ2-3, with 9 positions matching TRBD1. Germline CDR1 reads GTSNPN; CDR2 reads SVGIG (reference sequence). This CDR3 has 18 residues. V shed 0 bases, J shed 0 bases, and the junction held 10 bases outside the gene matches. The DNA of the CDR3 is TGTGCCTGGAGTGTAAGGGACAGGGCCTTCTGGAGCACAGATACGCAGTATTTT. It yields the protein CAWSVRDRAFWSTDTQYF.

The rearrangement links TRBV5-6 to TRBJ1-2, with D perhaps TRBD1 (5 bases). V was trimmed by 0 bases and J by 7 bases, leaving 7 bases between them. There are 12 residues in the CDR3. CDR1 is SGHDT, CDR2 YYEEEE, per germline. Here the CDR3 DNA reads TGTGCCAGCAGCTTGGTGGGGACTGGCTACACCTTC. Its protein is CASSLVGTGYTF. Looking up the rest from reference TRBV5-6 and TRBJ1-2 gives the full variable domain: DAGVTQSPTHLIKTRGQQVTLRCSPKSGHDTVSWYQQALGQGPQFIFQYYEEEERQRGNFPDRFSGHQFPNYSSELNVNALLLGDSALYLCASSLVGTGYTFGSGTRLTVV.

This clonotype was detected a few times. The chain recombines TRBV7-8 with TRBJ2-7; 10 bases align to TRBD2. With V trimmed by 4 bases and J by 3 bases, 6 bases remained unmatched. The CDR3 is 15 amino acids. Germline V lookup: CDR1 SGHVS, CDR2 FQNEAQ. CDR3 protein: CASSSPGTSDYEQYF. DNA of the CDR3: TGTGCCAGCAGCTCTCCAGGGACTAGCGACTACGAGCAGTACTTC. The full variable domain, completed using reference TRBV7-8 and TRBJ2-7, is GAGVSQSPRYKVAKRGQDVALRCDPISGHVSLFWYQQALGQGPEFLTYFQNEAQLDKSGLPSDRFFAERPEGSVSTLKIQRTQQEDSAVYLCASSSPGTSDYEQYFGPGTRLTVT.

A few counts support this clonotype. The chain has TRBV7-9 and TRBJ2-5; 11 bases are shared with TRBD2. The V segment lost 5 bases and the J segment 5 bases; nucleotides outside the gene matches: 7. Germline loops: CDR1 SEHNR, CDR2 FQNEAQ (reference sequence). This CDR3 is built from 15 residues. CDR3 in amino acids: CASSASGRLGETQYF. The CDR3 DNA sequence: TGTGCCAGCAGCGCTAGCGGGAGGTTGGGTGAGACCCAGTACTTC.

The chain has TRBV30 and TRBJ2-3; D is possibly TRBD2 (6 bases). The ends were cut back, 4 bases at V and 7 bases at J, with 12 bases in the middle. Germline V CDR1 and CDR2: GTSNPN, SVGIG (reference sequence). The CDR3 runs to 12 residues. Here the CDR3 reads CAWMGGGNTQYF. CDR3 sequence (DNA): TGTGCCTGGATGGGGGGAGGAAATACGCAGTATTTT. Based on the CDR3 plus reference TRBV30 and TRBJ2-3, the full variable domain is SQTIHQWPATLVQPVGSPLSLECTVEGTSNPNLYWYRQAAGRGLQLLFYSVGIGQISSEVPQNLSASRPQDRQFILSSKKLLLSDSGFYLCAWMGGGNTQYFGPGTRLTVL.

A few counts support this clonotype. The chain is built from TRBV3-1 and TRBJ1-6; perhaps TRBD1 as D (5 bases). Trimming took off 5 bases at V and 4 bases at J, with 9 bases between the two ends. The length of the CDR3 is 14 residues. Germline assignment: CDR1 LGHDT and CDR2 YNNKEL (reference sequence). The CDR3 protein is CASSDSAYNSPLHF. The CDR3 region has the DNA TGTGCCAGCAGCGACAGCGCGTATAATTCACCCCTCCACTTT. The entire variable domain, with the rest obtained from reference TRBV3-1 and TRBJ1-6, is as follows: DTAVSQTPKYLVTQMGNDKSIKCEQNLGHDTMYWYKQDSKKFLKIMFSYNNKELIINETVPNRFSPKSPDKAHLNLHINSLELGDSAVYFCASSDSAYNSPLHFGNGTRLTVT.

For the CDR3, the DNA is TGTGCCAGCAGCTTGGAGGGCCCGGCGCAGGGGGCCTTTTATGGCTACACCTTC. It specifies CASSLEGPAQGAFYGYTF. The V gene is TRBV5-5, the J gene TRBJ1-2; 8 positions match TRBD1. V shed 0 bases and J 5 bases; nucleotides not matched to a gene: 15. Germline loops: CDR1 SGHKS, CDR2 YYEKEE (reference sequence). The CDR3 loop spans 18 amino acids.